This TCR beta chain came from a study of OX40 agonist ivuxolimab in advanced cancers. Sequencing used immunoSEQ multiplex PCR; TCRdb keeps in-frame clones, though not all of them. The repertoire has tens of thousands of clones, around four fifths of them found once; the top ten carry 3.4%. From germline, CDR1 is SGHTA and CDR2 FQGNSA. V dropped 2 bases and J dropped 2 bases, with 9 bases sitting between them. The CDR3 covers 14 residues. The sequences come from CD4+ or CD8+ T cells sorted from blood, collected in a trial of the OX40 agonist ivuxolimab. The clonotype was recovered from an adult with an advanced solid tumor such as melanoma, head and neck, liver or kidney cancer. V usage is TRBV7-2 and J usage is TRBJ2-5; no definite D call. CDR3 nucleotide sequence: TGTGCCAGCAGCTTAAATGGGATTCAAGAGACCCAGTACTTC. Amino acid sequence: CASSLNGIQETQYF.